This T cell receptor (beta chain) was recorded in a study of post-analysis software for immune sequencing data. A note on this clonotype: The target antigen is unknown.

Study observations and caveats: Comparison of patients with controls showed 4 to 6 TRBV segments more frequent in patients, TRBV5-6, TRBV5-1 and TRBV20-1 among them.

Built from TCR beta cDNA, the libraries had unique molecular identifiers in them. TCRdb independently ran MiXCR on the PCR reads; one entry per CDR3 protein. This table holds hundreds of thousands of distinct CDR3 sequences, roughly 45% found once. V shed 5 bases and J shed 4 bases, with 15 bases lying between them. Germline lookup yields CDR1 SEHNR and CDR2 FQNEAQ (reference sequence). The CDR3 contains 15 residues. The TCR originated in a girl under 18 with multiple sclerosis. The rearrangement joins TRBV7-9 to TRBJ1-5, with D tentatively TRBD1 (6 bases). Sequences were obtained from blood. CDR3 DNA: TGTGCCAGCAGCGGAGGGGGGCCCTCGAATCAGCCCCAGCATTTT. Amino acids: CASSGGGPSNQPQHF.